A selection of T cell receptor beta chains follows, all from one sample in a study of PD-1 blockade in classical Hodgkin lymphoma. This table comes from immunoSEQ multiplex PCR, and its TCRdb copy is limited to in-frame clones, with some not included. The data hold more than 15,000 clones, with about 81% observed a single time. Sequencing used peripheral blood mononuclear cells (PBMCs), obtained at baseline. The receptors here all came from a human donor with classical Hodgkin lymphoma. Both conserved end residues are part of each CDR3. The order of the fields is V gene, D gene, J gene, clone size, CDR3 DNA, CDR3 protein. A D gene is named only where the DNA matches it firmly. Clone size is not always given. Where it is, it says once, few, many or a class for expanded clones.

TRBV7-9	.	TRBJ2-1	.	TGTGCCAGCAGCCCCCCATACTACAATGAGCAGTTCTTC	CASSPPYYNEQFF
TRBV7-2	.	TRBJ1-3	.	TGTGCCAGCAGCTTAGACTTCGGGGCTGGAAACACCATATATTTT	CASSLDFGAGNTIYF
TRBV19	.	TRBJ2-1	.	TGTGCCAGTAGTACTCAACCACTACAGGGAAAGCAGTTCTTC	CASSTQPLQGKQFF
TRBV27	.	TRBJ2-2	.	TGTGCCAGCAGGCTCCCCGGGGGCACCGGGGAGCTGTTTTTT	CASRLPGGTGELFF
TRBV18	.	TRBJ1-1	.	TGTGCCAGCTCGGCCGGGACACATAACACTGAAGCTTTCTTT	CASSAGTHNTEAFF
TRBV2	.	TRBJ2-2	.	TGTGCCAGCACCCAGACAGTGGGCACCGGGGAGCTGTTTTTT	CASTQTVGTGELFF
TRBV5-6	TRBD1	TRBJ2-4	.	TGTGCCAGCAGGCCTGGACAGGGGTCCTCTGAAGCCAAAAACATTCAGTACTTC	CASRPGQGSSEAKNIQYF
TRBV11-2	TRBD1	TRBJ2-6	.	TGTGCCAGCAGATCCATTCGGGACAGGGGAGCTGGGGCCAACGTCCTGACTTTC	CASRSIRDRGAGANVLTF
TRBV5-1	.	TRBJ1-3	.	TGCGCCAGCAGCCTTGGAGGGGGGGCGCCGTCTGGAAACACCATATATTTT	CASSLGGGAPSGNTIYF
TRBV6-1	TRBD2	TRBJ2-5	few	TGTGCCAGCAGTGAACTGGCTAGCGGGGACCAAGAGACCCAGTACTTC	CASSELASGDQETQYF
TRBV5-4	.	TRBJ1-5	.	TGTGCCAGCAGCTTGGCGGGGGTCAATCAGCCCCAGCATTTT	CASSLAGVNQPQHF
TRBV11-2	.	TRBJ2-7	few	TGTGCCAGCAGCTTAGGGACAGTCTACGAGCAGTACTTC	CASSLGTVYEQYF
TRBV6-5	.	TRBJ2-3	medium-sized	TGTGCCAGCAGTTACTCGGACCTCACAGATACGCAGTATTTT	CASSYSDLTDTQYF
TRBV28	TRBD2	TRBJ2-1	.	TGTGCCAGCGCCCGGGGGGGGCCGAATGAGCAGTTCTTC	CASARGGPNEQFF
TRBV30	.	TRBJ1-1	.	TGTGCCTGGAGGGGACAGAACACTGAAGCTTTCTTT	CAWRGQNTEAFF